The rows below give T cell receptor beta chains drawn from one sample of a study of control samples from healthy donors and cancer patients. Libraries were prepared by immunoSEQ multiplex PCR; TCRdb keeps only in-frame clonotypes and omits some of them. The table lists around 53,000 clones, approximately 90% of them singletons. The sample taken for sequencing was PBMCs. Receptors originate from a man aged 55 to 70 with head and neck cancer. Both conserved end residues are part of each CDR3. A D gene is named only where the DNA matches it firmly. Clone size appears in some rows only: once, few, many, or a class for an expanded clone.

>.|TRBV6-5|.|TRBJ1-2
CASSYSRRGGCTF
TGTGCCAGCAGTTACTCCCGACGCGGTGGGTGCACCTTC
>.|TRBV5-1|.|TRBJ2-5
CASSLGGIPQETQYF
TGCGCCAGCAGCTTAGGAGGAATCCCCCAAGAGACCCAGTACTTC
>.|TRBV19|.|TRBJ2-1
CASSTRPSSYNEQFF
TGTGCCAGTAGCACCAGACCAAGCTCCTACAATGAGCAGTTCTTC
>.|TRBV5-6|.|TRBJ1-4
CASSLRAVGEKLFF
TGTGCCAGCAGCTTGCGGGCAGTAGGAGAAAAACTGTTTTTT
>.|TRBV5-4|.|TRBJ1-1
CASSGGGSWGNTEAFF
TGTGCCAGCAGCGGCGGTGGGTCTTGGGGGAACACTGAAGCTTTCTTT
>once|TRBV9|.|TRBJ1-1
CASSLSARVNTEAFF
TGTGCCAGCAGTCTAAGTGCTAGGGTGAACACTGAAGCTTTCTTT
>.|TRBV19|.|TRBJ1-5
CASSNWGGYSNQPQHF
TGTGCCAGCTCGAACTGGGGGGGTTATAGCAATCAGCCCCAGCATTTT
>.|TRBV18|.|TRBJ2-3
CASSPPTDTQYF
TGTGCCAGCTCACCACCCACAGATACGCAGTATTTT
>once|TRBV19|.|TRBJ2-3
CASSEASFTDTQYF
TGTGCCAGTAGTGAAGCGTCGTTCACAGATACGCAGTATTTT
>.|TRBV12-3/TRBV12-4|.|TRBJ1-1
CASQRQGTEAFF
TGTGCCAGCCAGCGGCAGGGCACTGAAGCTTTCTTT
>.|TRBV7-9|.|TRBJ2-7
CASSLGGGSYEQYF
TGTGCCAGCAGCTTAGGTGGCGGAAGCTACGAGCAGTACTTC
>.|TRBV19|.|TRBJ1-4
CATERGGTNEKLFF
TGTGCCACCGAGAGGGGGGGTACTAATGAAAAACTGTTTTTT
>few|TRBV11-2|TRBD1|TRBJ1-1
CASSFQGANTEAFF
TGTGCCAGCAGCTTTCAGGGGGCGAACACTGAAGCTTTCTTT
>.|TRBV7-9|.|TRBJ1-5
CASSPGQGTQPQHF
TGTGCCAGCAGCCCTGGGCAGGGGACTCAGCCCCAGCATTTT
>.|TRBV6-6|TRBD1|TRBJ2-7
CASSFPRDRGSYEQYF
TGTGCCAGCAGTTTCCCGAGGGACAGGGGGTCCTACGAGCAGTACTTC
>.|TRBV5-1|.|TRBJ2-2
CASSSTVLNTGELFF
TGCGCCAGCAGCTCCACCGTACTGAACACCGGGGAGCTGTTTTTT
>.|TRBV6-5|TRBD1|TRBJ2-7
CAIRWGTGPAYEQYF
TGTGCCATCCGTTGGGGGACAGGGCCGGCCTACGAGCAGTACTTC
>.|TRBV4-1|.|TRBJ2-5
CASSQFWTGSHGGETQYF
TGCGCCAGCAGCCAATTTTGGACAGGTTCTCACGGGGGTGAGACCCAGTACTTC
>.|TRBV5-1|.|TRBJ2-5
CASSAYGRKEETQYF
TGCGCCAGCAGCGCGTACGGACGGAAGGAGGAGACCCAGTACTTC
>.|TRBV6-2/TRBV6-3|.|TRBJ2-7
CASSYLRQPYPLEQYF
TGTGCCAGCAGTTATTTAAGGCAGCCCTATCCCCTCGAGCAGTACTTC
>.|TRBV5-1|.|TRBJ1-1
CASSFTGDTEAFF
TGCGCCAGCAGCTTTACGGGGGATACTGAAGCTTTCTTT
>.|TRBV27|TRBD1|TRBJ1-5
CASSLPRTRQGSNQPQHF
TGTGCCAGCAGTTTACCCCGGACCAGACAGGGAAGCAATCAGCCCCAGCATTTT
>.|TRBV30|.|TRBJ2-1
CAWSERTRPSSSYNEQFF
TGTGCCTGGAGTGAAAGGACGAGGCCTTCTAGCTCCTACAATGAGCAGTTCTTC
>.|TRBV4-2|.|TRBJ2-1
CASSQGGNEQFF
TGTGCCAGCAGCCAAGGGGGAAATGAGCAGTTCTTC
>.|TRBV2|.|TRBJ1-6
CASRNRDYNSPLHF
TGTGCCAGCAGGAACCGGGACTATAATTCACCCCTCCACTTT
>.|TRBV18|.|TRBJ1-2
CASSPETDYGYTF
TGTGCCAGCTCACCTGAGACAGACTATGGCTACACCTTC
>.|TRBV7-9|.|TRBJ1-2
CASRKGYYGYTF
TGTGCCAGCAGAAAGGGTTACTATGGCTACACCTTC
>once|TRBV29-1|TRBD1|TRBJ2-7
CSVDSGQGTQDEQYF
TGCAGCGTTGACTCCGGACAGGGGACGCAGGACGAGCAGTACTTC
>.|TRBV5-1|.|TRBJ2-7
CASSAGLTDEQYF
TGCGCCAGCAGCGCGGGACTCACGGACGAGCAGTACTTC
>.|TRBV15|.|TRBJ2-7
CATSRDRERSYEQYF
TGTGCCACCAGCAGAGATCGTGAGAGATCCTACGAGCAGTACTTC
>.|TRBV19|TRBD1|TRBJ1-6
CASNTGGGRSSYNSPLHF
TGTGCCAGTAACACAGGGGGGGGTCGGAGCTCCTATAATTCACCCCTCCACTTT
>.|TRBV5-8|.|TRBJ2-5
CASSPVQDRQETQYF
TGTGCCAGCAGCCCGGTTCAGGACCGCCAAGAGACCCAGTACTTC
>.|TRBV30|TRBD1|TRBJ1-6
CAWSLTGDNSPLHF
TGTGCCTGGAGTTTAACAGGGGATAATTCACCCCTCCACTTT
>.|TRBV7-2|TRBD1|TRBJ2-1
CASSPGTGGQNEQFF
TGTGCCAGCAGCCCCGGGACAGGGGGCCAAAATGAGCAGTTCTTC
>few|TRBV6-5|.|TRBJ1-2
CASSYGGLGYGYTF
TGTGCCAGCAGTTACGGGGGGCTCGGCTATGGCTACACCTTC
>.|TRBV6-2/TRBV6-3|.|TRBJ2-5
CASSFSRKKETQYF
TGTGCCAGCAGTTTCTCCCGCAAGAAAGAGACCCAGTACTTC
>once|TRBV10-2|TRBD2|TRBJ2-7
CASSAGLAGASYEQYF
TGCGCCAGCAGTGCGGGACTAGCGGGAGCCTCCTACGAGCAGTACTTC
>.|TRBV6-5|TRBD1|TRBJ2-7
CASRGQPNPYEQYF
TGTGCCAGCAGGGGACAGCCCAACCCCTACGAGCAGTACTTC
>.|TRBV28|.|TRBJ1-2
CASSPLEHPNYGYTF
TGTGCCAGCAGTCCCCTGGAGCATCCTAACTATGGCTACACCTTC
>.|TRBV27|.|TRBJ1-1
CASSPRSDRSTEAFF
TGTGCCAGCAGTCCCCGATCAGACAGGAGTACTGAAGCTTTCTTT
>.|TRBV7-9|.|TRBJ2-2
CASSLVGGNTGELFF
TGTGCCAGCAGCTTAGTTGGGGGGAACACCGGGGAGCTGTTTTTT
>.|TRBV5-8|.|TRBJ1-2
CASSVRDNANYGYTF
TGTGCCAGCAGCGTACGGGACAACGCTAACTATGGCTACACCTTC
>.|TRBV4-2|TRBD1|TRBJ1-2
CASSQRGGQGDYGYTF
TGTGCCAGCAGCCAACGGGGGGGACAGGGGGACTATGGCTACACCTTC